This T cell receptor beta chain was recovered during a study of cytomegalovirus exposure and HLA in healthy donors. This CDR3 spans 16 amino acids. V was pared by 4 bases and J by 2 bases, with 15 bases between. Per the germline V gene, CDR1 is WNHNN and CDR2 is SYGVQD (reference sequence). Primers: 60 Vbeta forward and 13 Jbeta reverse. Assay: immunoSEQ multiplex PCR; the TCRdb copy retains only in-frame clones and omits some. The data hold roughly 100,000 clones, with less than 85% observed a single time. The sample taken for sequencing was PBMCs. The rearrangement uses TRBV10-1 and TRBJ2-1; maybe TRBD2 (6 bases). The TCR sequence derives from a man between 40 and 49 years old in good health and CMV-seropositive. DNA for the CDR3: TGCGCCAGCAGTGGGTCTACTAGCCCCCCCTACAATGAGCAGTTCTTC. As protein: CASSGSTSPPYNEQFF.